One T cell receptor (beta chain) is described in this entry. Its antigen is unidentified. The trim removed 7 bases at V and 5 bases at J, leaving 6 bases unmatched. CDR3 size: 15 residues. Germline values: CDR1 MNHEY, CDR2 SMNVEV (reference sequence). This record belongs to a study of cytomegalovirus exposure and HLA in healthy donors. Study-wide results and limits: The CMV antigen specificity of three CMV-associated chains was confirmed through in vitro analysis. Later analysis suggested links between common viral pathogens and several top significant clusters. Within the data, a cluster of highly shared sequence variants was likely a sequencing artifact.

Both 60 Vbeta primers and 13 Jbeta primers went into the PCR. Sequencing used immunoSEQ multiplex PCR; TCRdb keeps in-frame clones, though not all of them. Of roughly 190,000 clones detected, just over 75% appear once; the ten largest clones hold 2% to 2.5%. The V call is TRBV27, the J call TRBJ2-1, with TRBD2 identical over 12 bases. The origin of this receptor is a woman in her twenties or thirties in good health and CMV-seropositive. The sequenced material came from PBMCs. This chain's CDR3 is CASNPTSGGNNEQFF. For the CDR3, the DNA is TGTGCCAGCAACCCGACTAGCGGGGGAAACAATGAGCAGTTCTTC.